The 19 T cell receptor beta chains reported below all come from one sample, sequenced in a study of blood T cells in healthy people across ages. It was with a sample-barcoded 5' primer and a J-beta primer mix that a second PCR of about 6 to 12 cycles was run. In TCRdb, the 5' RACE reads were re-called with MiXCR into one record per CDR3 protein. The table lists roughly 1.6 million distinct CDR3 sequences, roughly a third of them singletons. Sequencing was carried out using blood. The receptors come from a woman aged 25 to 39 in good health.

The chain couples TRBV6-5 to TRBJ2-5; D uncertain. The germline V gene has CDR1 MNHEY and CDR2 SVGAGI. V lost 8 bases and J 2 bases, leaving 15 bases between the germline ends. The CDR3 totals 14 residues. This chain's CDR3 is CASSPQPNQETQYF. The CDR3 DNA follows: TGTGCCAGCTCCCCACAGCCAAATCAAGAGACCCAGTACTTC.

The table lists this clonotype with a few counts. The chain carries TRBV6-1 and TRBJ1-5; a weak D match, TRBD1 (5 bases). The V gene's germline CDR1 is MNHNS and CDR2 SASEGT. CDR3 size: 14 residues. Trimming left V 8 bases short and J 5 bases short, with 16 bases between. CDR3 coding DNA: TGTGCCAGCCGGAGGGCAGGGAAGGATCAGCCCCAGCATTTT. The encoded protein is CASRRAGKDQPQHF.

This clonotype was picked up a small number of times. The chain carries TRBV28 and TRBJ2-5; D is ambiguous. CDR1 MDHEN and CDR2 SYDVKM come from the germline V gene. The CDR3 has 16 residues. With 2 bases removed from V and 1 base from J, the gap between germline ends came to 14 bases. In nucleotides, the CDR3 is TGTGCCAGCAGTTTAGAGGTAGCTTTCCCCCAAGAGACCCAGTACTTC. Translating gives CASSLEVAFPQETQYF.

This clonotype occurred a few times. The chain recombines TRBV28 with TRBJ1-6, with 10 bases identical to TRBD1. J was trimmed by 9 bases and V by 5 bases; bases with no gene match: 7. Germline V gene lookup returns CDR1 MDHEN and CDR2 SYDVKM. The CDR3 length is 15 residues. CDR3 coding DNA: TGTGCCAGCAGTACCCGGACAGGGGGGGGTTCACCCCTCCACTTT. It translates to CASSTRTGGGSPLHF. Using reference TRBV28 and TRBJ1-6 for the parts outside the CDR3, the full variable domain is DVKVTQSSRYLVKRTGEKVFLECVQDMDHENMFWYRQDPGLGLRLIYFSYDVKMKEKGDIPEGYSVSREKKERFSLILESASTNQTSMYLCASSTRTGGGSPLHFGNGTRLTVT.

This clonotype turned up a few times. V and J are TRBV3-1 and TRBJ2-2; D gene unclear. The V end lost 0 bases, the J end lost 6 bases, and 14 bases lay between the germline ends. CDR3 size: 16 residues. The V gene's germline CDR1 is LGHDT and CDR2 YNNKEL (reference sequence). In nucleotides, the CDR3 is TGTGCCAGCAGCCAAGAACTAATACACGGGTCCGGGGAGCTGTTTTTT. Translation: CASSQELIHGSGELFF.

The rearrangement joins TRBV9 to TRBJ1-2, with 9 bases matching TRBD1. The V and J ends lost 3 bases and 4 bases, in that order; junction bases with no gene match: 4. The germline CDR1 and CDR2 sequences are SGDLS and YYNGEE. The CDR3 is 14 amino acids. CDR3: CASSGEQGAYGYTF. For the CDR3, the DNA is TGTGCCAGCAGCGGAGAACAGGGGGCCTATGGCTACACCTTC.

On this clonotype itself: Since a much larger clone is just one base distant, this may be a read error. The gene calls are TRBV6-2 or TRBV6-3 and TRBJ2-1; D gene uncertain. V lost 6 bases and J 0 bases, leaving 15 bases between the germline ends. The germline V gene encodes CDR1 MNHEY and CDR2 SVGEGT. This CDR3 has 16 amino acids. The CDR3 loop is CASRTPRVSSYNEQFF. DNA for the CDR3: TGTGCCAGCAGAACCCCTAGGGTTAGCTCCTACAATGAGCAGTTCTTC.

Comments on this clonotype: One junction end does not reproduce the germline sequence, and a read error may be involved. This chain connects TRBV4-1 to TRBJ2-1, with 7 bases aligning to TRBD1. Per germline, CDR1 MGHRA and CDR2 YSYEKL. The CDR3 is made up of 19 amino acids. CDR3 sequence: CASNQEPGTATNLNNEQFF. CDR3 bases: TGCGCCAGCAACCAAGAACCCGGGACAGCAACTAACCTAAACAATGAGCAGTTCTTC.

The chain combines TRBV4-1 with TRBJ1-5, with a tentative D call TRBD1 (6 bases). Per germline, CDR1 MGHRA and CDR2 YSYEKL. The CDR3 is 16 residues long. The germline V and J ends were trimmed by 0 bases and 3 bases, with 12 bases remaining between them. The CDR3 is CASSQEPGVVNQPQHF. Here the CDR3 DNA reads TGCGCCAGCAGCCAAGAACCAGGGGTAGTCAATCAGCCCCAGCATTTT.

This clonotype was recorded at least ten times. The chain has TRBV29-1 and TRBJ1-2, with TRBD1 as a possible D gene (5 bases). This CDR3 is built from 14 residues. The germline gives CDR1 SQVTM, CDR2 ANQGSEA. Trimming left V 3 bases short and J 5 bases short, with 16 bases between. The CDR3 sequence is CSVESGDLLYGYTF. The CDR3 bases are TGCAGCGTTGAGTCCGGGGACCTACTATATGGCTACACCTTC.

This clonotype was counted only a few times. Mismatch with germline at one junction end may stem from a read error. The chain uses TRBV20-1 and TRBJ2-3, with no clear D. Germline CDR1 is DFQATT and CDR2 is SNEGSKA (reference sequence). The CDR3 length is 15 residues. CDR3 sequence reads: CSAGDVSHGTDTQYF. CDR3 coding DNA: TGCAGTGCTGGAGACGTTTCTCATGGCACAGATACGCAGTATTTT.

This clonotype was recorded a few times. This sequence joins TRBV29-1 and TRBJ1-1; D is ambiguous. The CDR3 extends over 8 amino acids. The V end was cut by 1 base, the J end by 10 bases, with 1 base between. Germline V CDR1 and CDR2: SQVTM, ANQGSEA. CDR3 nucleotides: TGCAGCGTTGAAGGAGCTTTCTTT. Its protein product is CSVEGAFF.

In regard to this clonotype: The junction and the germline gene differ at one end; a read error may be behind it. The chain joins TRBV10-3 to TRBJ1-2; D might be TRBD1 (6 bases). The CDR3 contains 14 residues. Looked up from germline, CDR1 is ENHRY and CDR2 is SYGVKD. The CDR3 region is CAITTDRSMRGCTF. In DNA, the CDR3 is TGTGCCATCACTACCGACAGGAGTATGCGGGGCTGCACCTTC.

This clonotype was seen once. The chain links TRBV6-6 to TRBJ2-7; TRBD1 agrees at 8 bases. The CDR3 extends over 14 amino acids. J was trimmed by 0 bases and V by 8 bases; bases with no gene match: 6. CDR1 is MNHNY and CDR2 is SVGAGI in the germline V gene (reference sequence). CDR3 DNA: TGTGCCAGCTTAGCCGGGACAGGCTCCTACGAGCAGTACTTC. Its translation is CASLAGTGSYEQYF.

The CDR3 region has the DNA TGTGCCAACAAAGCCCGGGGGACCGAGCAGTACTTC. Translated: CANKARGTEQYF. V and J are TRBV11-2 and TRBJ2-7; weak D call: TRBD2 (6 bases). Per germline, CDR1 SGHAT and CDR2 FQNNGV. Trimming stripped 10 bases from V and 6 bases from J, with 16 bases between. This CDR3 spans 12 amino acids. Using reference TRBV11-2 and TRBJ2-7 for the parts outside the CDR3, the full variable domain is EAGVAQSPRYKIIEKRQSVAFWCNPISGHATLYWYQQILGQGPKLLIQFQNNGVVDDSQLPKDRFSAERLKGVDSTLKIQPAKLEDSAVYLCANKARGTEQYFGPGTRLTVT.

This clonotype was detected a few times. In nucleotides, the CDR3 is TGTGCCAGCAGCGCCAGACTAGCGGGGGGGCATGAGCAGTTCTTC. Protein: CASSARLAGGHEQFF. V and J are TRBV9 and TRBJ2-1, with TRBD2 identical over 14 bases. The CDR3 length is 15 residues. The trim removed 3 bases at V and 8 bases at J, leaving 4 bases unmatched. Germline V gene sequence: CDR1 SGDLS, CDR2 YYNGEE.

The genes are TRBV20-1 and TRBJ1-2; no clear D gene. The V gene lost 3 bases and the J gene lost 4 bases, with 15 bases spanning the gap. Germline CDR1 reads DFQATT; CDR2 reads SNEGSKA (reference sequence). This CDR3 has 14 amino acids. The CDR3 is CSARRQWRAYGYTF. The CDR3 DNA reads as TGCAGTGCTAGGCGGCAGTGGAGGGCCTATGGCTACACCTTC.

This clonotype came up many times. This chain uses TRBV29-1 with TRBJ2-5; TRBD1 agrees at 9 bases. This CDR3 contains 13 residues. V dropped 7 bases and J dropped 4; count of bases not matched to a gene: 7. Germline V lookup: CDR1 SQVTM, CDR2 ANQGSEA. The CDR3 sequence is CSAQGDRAETQYF. In DNA, the CDR3 is TGCAGCGCCCAGGGGGACAGGGCAGAGACCCAGTACTTC.

There are a few counts of this clonotype. Germline and junction disagree at one end, which may indicate a read error. This chain connects TRBV18 to TRBJ1-1; D ambiguous. Germline V lookup: CDR1 KGHSH, CDR2 LQKENI. The CDR3 is 16 residues long. As DNA, the CDR3 is TGTACCAGCTCACCACGGAGCGGCCCTTTGAACACTGAAGCTTTCTTT. This sequence encodes CTSSPRSGPLNTEAFF.